One and the same sample provided the 19 T cell receptor beta chains below, sequenced in a study of PD-1 and CTLA-4 blockade in melanoma. Produced via immunoSEQ multiplex PCR; TCRdb's table is partial and in-frame only. The sample records about 30,000 clones, about 89% being singletons. The sequencing used CD8+ T cells from peripheral blood, collected before anti-PD-1 treatment. Every receptor here comes from a human donor with melanoma.

The chain employs TRBV7-9 and TRBJ1-6; weak D call: TRBD1 (5 bases). Germline CDR1 and CDR2: SEHNR and FQNEAQ (reference sequence). CDR3 size: 14 residues. V lost 4 bases, J lost 10 bases, and 14 bases lay in between. The CDR3 sequence: CASSSGTRESPLHF. The DNA for the CDR3 is TGTGCCAGCAGCTCCGGGACGAGGGAATCACCCCTCCACTTT. Full variable domain (rest looked up from reference TRBV7-9 and TRBJ1-6): DTGVSQNPRHKITKRGQNVTFRCDPISEHNRLYWYRQTLGQGPEFLTYFQNEAQLEKSRLLSDRFSAERPKGSFSTLEIQRTEQGDSAMYLCASSSGTRESPLHFGNGTRLTVT.

The chain joins TRBV12-3 or TRBV12-4 to TRBJ2-7; the D gene is possibly TRBD2 (5 bases). V was cut by 6 bases and J by 2 bases, with 11 bases left in between. The CDR3 covers 13 residues. CDR3 residues: CASSYGSTYEQYF. The DNA of the CDR3 is TGTGCCAGCAGCTATGGGAGTACCTACGAGCAGTACTTC.

This clone appeared a few times. The chain carries TRBV5-1 and TRBJ1-3; maybe TRBD1 (5 bases). The CDR3 runs 17 residues. Trimming cost V 0 bases and J 4 bases, with 17 bases left between them. CDR1 SGHRS and CDR2 YFSETQ come from the germline V gene. The CDR3 loop reads CASSLAFPTEAGNTIYF. The DNA of the CDR3 is TGCGCCAGCAGCTTGGCCTTCCCGACAGAAGCAGGAAACACCATATATTTT.

This clone was observed once. The gene calls are TRBV10-3 and TRBJ2-7; 9 bases match TRBD1. J was trimmed by 3 bases and V by 7 bases; bases with no gene match: 4. CDR3 length equals 13 residues. Per the germline V gene, CDR1 is ENHRY and CDR2 is SYGVKD. The chain's CDR3 is CAITSGQGYEQYF. The CDR3 DNA reads as TGTGCCATCACATCGGGACAGGGCTACGAGCAGTACTTC.

This clone appeared a few times. This chain connects TRBV29-1 to TRBJ2-7; 7 bases align to TRBD2. This CDR3 is built from 12 residues. Looked up from germline, CDR1 is SQVTM and CDR2 is ANQGSEA. The junction had 3 bases not matched to a gene; V was cut back by 3 bases and J by 4 bases. The CDR3 loop reads CSVDGEGYEQYF. Written as DNA, the CDR3 is TGCAGCGTTGATGGGGAGGGGTACGAGCAGTACTTC.

The CDR3 here is CASTPGTGTYEQYF. The CDR3 nucleotides are TGTGCCAGTACCCCTGGGACAGGAACCTACGAGCAGTACTTC. The J gene is TRBJ2-7, the V gene TRBV19; 8 bases are a match to TRBD1. J gave up 2 bases and V 7 bases, and 7 bases lay outside the gene matches. Per germline, CDR1 LNHDA and CDR2 SQIVND (reference sequence). The CDR3 has 14 residues.

The V and J genes are TRBV4-2 and TRBJ2-1; maybe TRBD2 (6 bases). Trimming left V 1 base short and J 3 bases short, with 10 bases between. Germline CDR1 and CDR2: LGHNA and YNFKEQ. CDR3 length equals 15 residues. DNA of the CDR3: TGTGCCAGCAGCCAAGCGGTGACTAGCTACAATGAGCAGTTCTTC. This gives the protein CASSQAVTSYNEQFF.

The chain joins TRBV6-2 or TRBV6-3 to TRBJ1-4; D is ambiguous. This CDR3 is built from 13 residues. The V gene lost 2 bases and the J gene lost 7 bases, with 8 bases spanning the gap. CDR1 and CDR2 (germline): MNHEY, SVGEGT. CDR3 loop: CASSYRQGEKLFF. The CDR3 nucleotides are TGTGCCAGCAGTTACCGCCAAGGTGAAAAACTGTTTTTT.

The CDR3 reads CASSTGTGGPYEQYF. The CDR3 bases are TGTGCCAGTAGTACCGGGACAGGGGGGCCCTACGAGCAGTACTTC. This chain links TRBV19 with TRBJ2-7, with 11 bases identical to TRBD1. The ends lost 4 bases at V and 2 bases at J; junction bases unmatched: 4. The CDR3 spans 15 residues. Germline-derived CDR1 and CDR2 are LNHDA and SQIVND (reference sequence).

CDR3 in amino acids: CASSPRFEGGQLDTQYF. CDR3 in DNA: TGTGCCAGCAGCCCACGATTCGAGGGAGGGCAGCTAGATACGCAGTATTTT. V gene TRBV28 combines with J gene TRBJ2-3, with 7 bases aligning to TRBD2. The germline CDR1 and CDR2 sequences are MDHEN and SYDVKM. The CDR3 sequence is 17 residues long. V was pared by 6 bases and J by 5 bases, with 17 bases of the junction left unmatched.

This rearrangement joins TRBV18 to TRBJ1-5; a possible D gene is TRBD1 (5 bases). Trimming removed 0 bases from V and 5 bases from J, with 5 bases in between. This CDR3 contains 13 residues. The V gene's germline CDR1 is KGHSH and CDR2 LQKENI. CDR3 amino acids: CASSPPGDQPQHF. CDR3 in DNA: TGTGCCAGCTCACCACCGGGGGATCAGCCCCAGCATTTT. Supplemented by reference TRBV18 and TRBJ1-5, the full variable domain reads NAGVMQNPRHLVRRRGQEARLRCSPMKGHSHVYWYRQLPEEGLKFMVYLQKENIIDESGMPKERFSAEFPKEGPSILRIQQVVRGDSAAYFCASSPPGDQPQHFGDGTRLSIL.

The chain carries TRBV19 and TRBJ2-4; D is ambiguous. Trimming cost V 6 bases and J 7 bases, with 16 bases left between them. From germline, CDR1 is LNHDA and CDR2 SQIVND (reference sequence). The CDR3 totals 14 residues. CDR3 DNA sequence: TGTGCCAGTAGCAGAACAACAGAAGGGAACATTCAGTACTTC. Translated: CASSRTTEGNIQYF.

The chain combines TRBV3-1 (or the pseudogene TRBV3-2) with TRBJ2-5; D gene unclear. V lost 3 bases to trimming and J lost 5 bases, with 7 bases between them. Germline lookup yields CDR1 LGHDT and CDR2 YNNKEL (reference sequence). The CDR3 runs to 12 residues. CDR3 region: CASSQPAETQYF. CDR3 nucleotide sequence: TGTGCCAGCAGCCAGCCCGCGGAGACCCAGTACTTC.

The rearrangement links TRBV7-9 to TRBJ1-1, with D possibly TRBD1 on 5 matching bases. CDR1 is SEHNR and CDR2 is FQNEAQ in the germline V gene (reference sequence). V was pared by 4 bases and J by 6 bases, with 12 bases between. The CDR3 runs to 13 residues. CDR3 nucleotides: TGTGCCAGCAGCTCCTTCGGGGACGCTGAAGCTTTCTTT. Its protein product is CASSSFGDAEAFF.

V is TRBV7-9 and J is TRBJ2-1; TRBD1 agrees at 8 bases. The trim removed 1 base at V and 5 bases at J, leaving 4 bases unmatched. Germline loops: CDR1 SEHNR, CDR2 FQNEAQ (reference sequence). This CDR3 spans 15 amino acids. The CDR3 nucleotides read TGTGCCAGCAGCTTAGGGCAGGGGGCCCACAATGAGCAGTTCTTC. Amino acid sequence: CASSLGQGAHNEQFF.

The chain employs TRBV7-6 and TRBJ2-7; D tentatively reads TRBD1 or TRBD2 (6 bases each). Per the germline V gene, CDR1 is SGHVS and CDR2 is FNYEAQ. The CDR3 is 14 amino acids. The V gene lost 1 base and the J gene lost 6 bases, with 13 bases spanning the gap. CDR3 DNA: TGTGCCAGCAGCTTAGATCCGGGGGCGTTCGAGCAGTACTTC. This sequence encodes CASSLDPGAFEQYF.

The chain recombines TRBV24-1 with TRBJ2-5, with D maybe TRBD2 (5 bases). The V gene lost 0 bases and the J gene lost 2 bases, with 9 bases spanning the gap. Per the germline V gene, CDR1 is KGHDR and CDR2 is SFDVKD. The length of the CDR3 is 15 residues. As DNA, the CDR3 is TGTGCCACCAGTGATTTGGCGGGTTGGCAAGAGACCCAGTACTTC. Translating gives CATSDLAGWQETQYF.

The genes are TRBV24-1 and TRBJ2-2; the D is unclear. Germline CDR1 is KGHDR and CDR2 is SFDVKD. The V and J ends lost 3 bases and 4 bases respectively, with 8 bases between them. The CDR3 sequence is 14 residues long. The CDR3 nucleotides read TGTGCCACCAGTGATCCGACCGCCACCGGGGAGCTGTTTTTT. Translated, it gives CATSDPTATGELFF.

The genes are TRBV5-1 and TRBJ2-1, with 10 bases identical to TRBD2. The J segment lost 4 bases and the V segment lost 7 bases, leaving 5 bases of the junction unmatched. In germline, CDR1 is SGHRS, CDR2 YFSETQ. The CDR3 consists of 14 residues. The CDR3 sequence is CASGPSGGYNEQFF. As DNA, the CDR3 is TGCGCCAGCGGGCCTAGCGGGGGTTACAATGAGCAGTTCTTC.